What follows are 15 T cell receptor beta chains derived from one specimen sequenced in a study of T cells in Graves' hyperthyroidism and ophthalmopathy. From RNA transcripts, TCR beta CDR3 regions were amplified. A first-round RT-PCR of the TCR CDR3 used the HTBI primer set. Each CDR3 protein gets one entry after TCRdb re-called the multiplex PCR reads with MiXCR. Found here are a few hundred thousand distinct CDR3 sequences, 25% of them singletons; the top ten hold roughly 80%. Sample: blood. Source of these receptors: a man in his fifties with Graves' hyperthyroidism.

Note on this clonotype: No conserved phenylalanine or tryptophan is present at the end of the CDR3, so a read error is the likely explanation. The rearrangement links TRBV3-1 to TRBJ2-5; tentative D call: TRBD2 (6 bases). The CDR3 consists of 15 residues. V was trimmed by 7 bases and J by 1 base, leaving 16 bases between them. Germline CDR1 is LGHDT and CDR2 is YNNKEL (reference sequence). The DNA of the CDR3 is TGTGCCAGCAACCAGGAGGGGTCCATCCAAGAGACCCAGTACCTC. This translates into CASNQEGSIQETQYL.

In its sample, this clonotype was seen a few times. The gene calls are TRBV28 and TRBJ1-1; 8 bases align to TRBD1. With V trimmed by 8 bases and J by 1 base, 6 bases remained unmatched. Germline CDR1 MDHEN, CDR2 SYDVKM. This CDR3 is 14 amino acids long. The CDR3, as DNA: TGTGCCAGCCATAGACAGGGGTCGAACACTGAAGCTTTCTTT. Amino acids: CASHRQGSNTEAFF.

The V gene is TRBV19, the J gene TRBJ1-4; D possibly corresponds to TRBD1 (5 bases). Germline CDR1 LNHDA, CDR2 SQIVND (reference sequence). The V end lost 4 bases, the J end lost 3 bases, and 15 bases lay between the germline ends. The length of the CDR3 is 16 residues. CDR3 protein: CASSRGKTVSNEKLFF. The CDR3, as DNA: TGTGCCAGTAGTAGGGGGAAAACAGTATCTAATGAAAAACTGTTTTTT. Using reference TRBV19 and TRBJ1-4 for the parts outside the CDR3, the full variable domain is DGGITQSPKYLFRKEGQNVTLSCEQNLNHDAMYWYRQDPGQGLRLIYYSQIVNDFQKGDIAEGYSVSREKKESFPLTVTSAQKNPTAFYLCASSRGKTVSNEKLFFGSGTQLSVL.

The table lists this clonotype with a few counts. Because the CDR3's place on the DNA is in doubt, the DNA is left out and the CDR3 is given as listed by TCRdb. CDR3 protein: CASSFGPGVGTDTQYF. The rearrangement uses TRBV7-9 and TRBJ2-3; the D call of TRBD1 is as the table states it, not checked on the DNA. The germline CDR1 and CDR2 sequences are SEHNR and FQNEAQ (reference sequence). The CDR3 totals 16 residues, both ends included.

This clonotype was seen only a few times. The rearrangement uses TRBV10-2 and TRBJ2-1; unclear D gene. V was trimmed by 3 bases and J by 9 bases, leaving 15 bases between them. Germline CDR1 WSHSY, CDR2 SAAADI. The CDR3 loop spans 14 amino acids. CDR3 region: CASSDAIPSAEQFF. The DNA of the CDR3 is TGCGCCAGCAGTGATGCTATCCCGAGTGCTGAGCAGTTCTTC.

This sequence joins TRBV9 and TRBJ1-2; D not certain. V was trimmed by 4 bases and J by 8 bases, leaving 15 bases between them. The germline CDR1 and CDR2 sequences are SGDLS and YYNGEE. The CDR3 is made up of 13 amino acids. The CDR3 coding sequence is TGTGCCAGCAGCCTGAGCCTCCGAGGGGGCTACACCTTC. Its protein is CASSLSLRGGYTF. The whole variable domain, remainder taken from reference TRBV9 and TRBJ1-2, is DSGVTQTPKHLITATGQRVTLRCSPRSGDLSVYWYQQSLDQGLQFLIQYYNGEERAKGNILERFSAQQFPDLHSELNLSSLELGDSALYFCASSLSLRGGYTFGSGTRLTVV.

The chain is built from TRBV5-1 and TRBJ2-1; the match to TRBD1 covers 8 bases. J lost 0 bases, V lost 2 bases, and 4 bases had no gene match. The CDR3 runs 16 residues. Germline V lookup: CDR1 SGHRS, CDR2 YFSETQ. The CDR3 coding sequence is TGCGCCAGCAGCTTTACAGGGGGGAGCTCCTACAATGAGCAGTTCTTC. Translation gives CASSFTGGSSYNEQFF.

The chain couples TRBV4-1 to TRBJ2-7; no reliable D call. V shed 7 bases and J shed 1 base, with 14 bases lying between them. This CDR3 region has 14 residues. The germline V gene encodes CDR1 MGHRA and CDR2 YSYEKL. The CDR3 sequence: CASKDGLVSYEQYF. The CDR3 DNA reads as TGCGCCAGCAAGGATGGATTAGTGTCCTACGAGCAGTACTTC.

This clonotype was counted between two and nine times. The V call is TRBV19, the J call TRBJ1-1, with a tentative D call TRBD1 (5 bases). Trimming cost V 3 bases and J 3 bases, with 14 bases left between them. Germline loops: CDR1 LNHDA, CDR2 SQIVND (reference sequence). The CDR3 sequence is 15 residues long. This CDR3 is CASSIGAGLYTEAFF. The CDR3 coding sequence is TGTGCCAGTAGTATCGGGGCAGGGTTGTACACTGAAGCTTTCTTT.

In this sample, this clonotype turned up many times. The chain employs TRBV12-3 or TRBV12-4 and TRBJ2-7, with a weak D call TRBD1 (6 bases). V lost 5 bases, J lost 7 bases, and 12 bases lay in between. This CDR3 comprises 12 residues. CDR3 DNA sequence: TGTGCCAGCAGTGCAACAGGGTGGGAGCAGTACTTC. This translates into CASSATGWEQYF.

The chain joins TRBV15 to TRBJ2-3; 7 bases map to TRBD2. Trimming cost V 0 bases and J 2 bases; bases outside gene matches: 8. This CDR3 has 17 residues. CDR1 is LNHNV and CDR2 is YYDKDF in the germline V gene (reference sequence). The CDR3 coding sequence is TGTGCCACCAGCAGAGAGGTGTGGGAGGGCCCCACAGATACGCAGTATTTT. Translation gives CATSREVWEGPTDTQYF.

Note on this clonotype: The junction shows a germline mismatch at one end, possibly a read error. The chain recombines TRBV7-7 with TRBJ2-5; 10 bases line up with TRBD1. This CDR3 has 16 amino acids. Germline CDR1 reads SSHAT; CDR2 reads FNYEAQ (reference sequence). The CDR3 here is CASSYDKTGGRETQYF. Here the CDR3 DNA reads TGTGCTAGCAGCTACGATAAGACAGGGGGCAGGGAGACCCAGTACTTC.

The CDR3 reads CASSVSSGIDTQYF. CDR3 DNA sequence: TGTGCCAGCAGCGTGTCTAGCGGGATAGATACGCAGTATTTT. The chain is built from TRBV9 and TRBJ2-3, with 9 bases fitting TRBD2. Germline values: CDR1 SGDLS, CDR2 YYNGEE. The CDR3 extends over 14 amino acids. The junction had 3 bases not matched to a gene; V was cut back by 2 bases and J by 5 bases.

This clonotype was detected a few times. This chain links TRBV4-1 with TRBJ2-7; TRBD2 matches 7 bases. J lost 3 bases, V lost 0 bases, and 11 bases had no gene match. This CDR3 spans 17 amino acids. CDR1 is MGHRA and CDR2 is YSYEKL in the germline V gene. Here the CDR3 DNA reads TGCGCCAGCAGCCAAGATTGGAGGCGGACTAGTAACTACGAGCAGTACTTC. Translated, it gives CASSQDWRRTSNYEQYF.

This clonotype was seen a handful of times. The chain recombines TRBV9 with TRBJ2-7, with 9 bases aligning to TRBD1. Per germline, CDR1 SGDLS and CDR2 YYNGEE. Germline trimming cut 0 bases from V and 6 bases from J; bases unmatched to any gene: 4. The CDR3 extends over 14 amino acids. CDR3 in amino acids: CASSVGGQGSEQYF. CDR3 DNA: TGTGCCAGCAGCGTAGGGGGACAGGGATCCGAGCAGTACTTC.